The 17 T cell receptor beta chains in this list originate from one sample, sequenced in a study of blood T cells in healthy people across ages. The second PCR ran roughly 6 to 11 cycles with a sample-barcoded 5' primer and J-beta primers. Via MiXCR, TCRdb re-called the 5' RACE reads, giving one row per CDR3 protein. The sample consists of about 1,400,000 distinct CDR3 sequences, around 55% of them appearing once. The sample consisted of blood. The receptors here all came from a man between 18 and 29 years old in good health.

There are a few counts of this clonotype. This chain connects TRBV10-3 to TRBJ1-2; D uncertain. Per germline, CDR1 ENHRY and CDR2 SYGVKD. The V and J ends lost 2 bases and 5 bases respectively, with 6 bases between them. The CDR3 spans 12 residues. The CDR3 DNA reads TGTGCCATCAGTGAGACAGAGTATGGCTACACCTTC. Protein: CAISETEYGYTF.

This clonotype was seen more than once but under ten times. The V call is TRBV7-9, the J call TRBJ1-6; D remains unclear. This CDR3 has 12 amino acids. Per germline, CDR1 SEHNR and CDR2 FQNEAQ (reference sequence). V was pared by 6 bases and J by 8 bases, with 8 bases between. CDR3 protein: CASSPPDSPLHF. The CDR3 coding sequence is TGTGCCAGCAGTCCCCCCGATTCACCCCTCCACTTT. Supplemented by reference TRBV7-9 and TRBJ1-6, the full variable domain reads DTGVSQNPRHKITKRGQNVTFRCDPISEHNRLYWYRQTLGQGPEFLTYFQNEAQLEKSRLLSDRFSAERPKGSFSTLEIQRTEQGDSAMYLCASSPPDSPLHFGNGTRLTVT.

The chain employs TRBV5-6 and TRBJ2-5, with D perhaps assigned TRBD1 or TRBD2 (5 bases each). The CDR3 is 15 amino acids. Germline lookup yields CDR1 SGHDT and CDR2 YYEEEE. With 3 bases removed from V and 6 bases from J, the gap between germline ends came to 18 bases. CDR3 coding DNA: TGTGCCAGCAGCTCCCGGAAGGTCGGGGCGAAGACCCAGTACTTC. This encodes CASSSRKVGAKTQYF.

The chain uses TRBV12-3 or TRBV12-4 and TRBJ1-2; a possible D gene is TRBD1 (5 bases). Trimming cost V 3 bases and J 1 base, with 9 bases left between them. The CDR3 is made up of 14 amino acids. The chain's CDR3 is CASSLEGINYGYTF. For the CDR3, the DNA is TGTGCCAGCAGTTTGGAGGGGATTAACTATGGCTACACCTTC.

The chain joins TRBV4-3 to TRBJ2-7, with 7 bases matching TRBD2. The germline gives CDR1 LGHNA, CDR2 YSLEER. J gave up 0 bases and V 0 bases, and 8 bases lay outside the gene matches. CDR3 size: 17 residues. This chain's CDR3 is CASSQESRSGDSYEQYF. CDR3 DNA: TGCGCCAGCAGCCAAGAATCCCGCAGCGGGGACTCCTACGAGCAGTACTTC.

This chain links TRBV25-1 with TRBJ2-4, with D maybe TRBD2 (6 bases). CDR1 and CDR2 (germline): MGHDK, SYGVNS. The CDR3 is 20 amino acids. V was shortened by 6 bases and J by 0 bases, with 27 bases between the two germline ends. CDR3 bases: TGTGCCAGCAGCGAAGGAAGAGGGAGGAGTAACCTTGGAGCCAAAAACATTCAGTACTTC. Translation gives CASSEGRGRSNLGAKNIQYF.

This clonotype has just a few counts. The rearrangement uses TRBV10-3 and TRBJ1-2; 7 bases line up with TRBD1. CDR1 ENHRY and CDR2 SYGVKD come from the germline V gene. The CDR3 runs 14 residues. After removal of 2 bases from V and 3 bases from J, the junction contained 3 bases not matched to a gene. CDR3 DNA sequence: TGTGCCATCAGTGAGGACAGGGTGTACTATGGCTACACCTTC. Translating gives CAISEDRVYYGYTF.

The chain joins TRBV29-1 to TRBJ2-1; 7 bases align to TRBD1. The CDR3 runs 15 residues. Trimming at V came to 7 bases and at J to 8 bases, leaving 17 bases not matched to a gene. Germline V gene lookup returns CDR1 SQVTM and CDR2 ANQGSEA. In DNA form, the CDR3 reads TGCAGCGCCATCAGACAGGGAAGCGGTGGAGATGAGCAGTTCTTC. Protein: CSAIRQGSGGDEQFF.

The chain couples TRBV20-1 to TRBJ2-3; TRBD1 or TRBD2 may be the D gene (6 bases each). Germline-derived CDR1 and CDR2 are DFQATT and SNEGSKA (reference sequence). The CDR3 loop spans 20 amino acids. The V end was cut by 6 bases, the J end by 8 bases, with 39 bases between. CDR3 nucleotide sequence: TGCAGTGCACGGAGCCCTTTAGAGACAGGAGGGCCGAGGTCCATTGGTACGCAGTATTTT. Its protein is CSARSPLETGGPRSIGTQYF.

This sequence joins TRBV25-1 and TRBJ2-7, with D perhaps TRBD2 (7 bases). Trimming removed 6 bases from V and 6 bases from J, with 18 bases in between. This CDR3 has 14 residues. Looked up from germline, CDR1 is MGHDK and CDR2 is SYGVNS. CDR3 region: CASRGGGEVVEQYF. The CDR3 DNA reads TGTGCCAGCAGAGGAGGGGGGGAAGTGGTCGAGCAGTACTTC.

The rearrangement uses TRBV20-1 and TRBJ2-3; unclear D gene. Germline CDR1 reads DFQATT; CDR2 reads SNEGSKA (reference sequence). The length of the CDR3 is 14 residues. V lost 1 base and J 3 bases, leaving 11 bases between the germline ends. This CDR3 is CSARASGPTDTQYF. As DNA, the CDR3 is TGCAGTGCTAGAGCGTCAGGTCCGACAGATACGCAGTATTTT.

The CDR3 reads CASSSLSWETEAFF. CDR3 nucleotide sequence: TGTGCCAGCAGTAGTTTGAGTTGGGAGACTGAAGCTTTCTTT. V usage is TRBV7-6 and J usage is TRBJ1-1; no definite D call. This CDR3 has 14 residues. Looked up from germline, CDR1 is SGHVS and CDR2 is FNYEAQ. The V end was cut by 6 bases, the J end by 5 bases, with 16 bases between.

This clonotype occurred a few times. The chain couples TRBV12-3 or TRBV12-4 to TRBJ2-7; D uncertain. V shed 8 bases and J shed 5 bases, with 10 bases lying between them. CDR3 length: 11 residues. The CDR3 loop is CASGFLDEQYF. CDR3 coding DNA: TGTGCCAGCGGCTTTTTGGACGAGCAGTACTTC.

The chain employs TRBV18 and TRBJ1-2; no clear D gene. This CDR3 is 16 amino acids long. Trimming left V 3 bases short and J 2 bases short, with 16 bases between. Germline V gene data show CDR1 as KGHSH and CDR2 as LQKENI. CDR3 bases: TGTGCCAGCTCACCGACCGAAGAATTTACGAACTATGGCTACACCTTC. Translated: CASSPTEEFTNYGYTF.

V gene TRBV10-2 combines with J gene TRBJ2-1, with 10 positions matching TRBD2. The V and J ends lost 3 bases and 5 bases, in that order; junction bases with no gene match: 4. The CDR3 contains 15 residues. Germline V gene lookup returns CDR1 WSHSY and CDR2 SAAADI. CDR3 bases: TGCGCCAGCAGTGAATACACTAGCGGGAACAATGAGCAGTTCTTC. Encoded protein: CASSEYTSGNNEQFF.

The V call is TRBV6-6, the J call TRBJ2-3, with D uncertain. V lost 6 bases and J lost 0, with 10 bases in between. Germline V gene data show CDR1 as MNHNY and CDR2 as SVGAGI (reference sequence). The CDR3 runs 14 residues. CDR3 protein: CASSYFDSTDTQYF. The CDR3 DNA reads as TGTGCCAGCAGCTATTTCGACAGCACAGATACGCAGTATTTT.

The J gene is TRBJ1-1, the V gene TRBV4-2; possible D gene TRBD1, 5 bases. V lost 6 bases, J lost 2 bases, and 19 bases lay in between. The CDR3 is 16 residues long. From germline, CDR1 is LGHNA and CDR2 YNFKEQ. CDR3 region: CASSPLAGDYNTEAFF. The CDR3 nucleotides are TGTGCCAGCAGTCCCCTAGCGGGGGACTATAACACTGAAGCTTTCTTT.